Below are 25 T cell receptor beta chains sequenced from a single sample in a study of regulatory T cells in long-lasting Graves disease. Time point denoted: newly diagnosed GD, antithyroid drugs for less than 3 months. With RNA extracted from PBMCs as input, the TCR library was made. According to the study, TCR beta libraries were built with iRepertoire HTBI primers and CDR3-region Arm-PCR. MiXCR was run by TCRdb on the multiplex PCR reads, yielding one entry per CDR3 protein. The repertoire has 450,000 to 600,000 distinct CDR3 sequences, roughly 14% of them found once; the top ten carry approximately 9.3%. The same data also contributed to another study, on T cells in Graves' hyperthyroidism and ophthalmopathy.

Sequencing used peripheral blood mononuclear cells (PBMCs), obtained at new diagnosis, from a patient treated with antithyroid drugs. These TCRs come from a man aged 30 to 45 with Graves disease.

This clonotype showed up many times. The V call is TRBV6-1, the J call TRBJ2-2, with D perhaps matching TRBD1 or TRBD2 (5 bases each). The CDR3 has 15 residues. The V end lost 8 bases, the J end lost 4 bases, and 17 bases lay between the germline ends. Germline-derived CDR1 and CDR2 are MNHNS and SASEGT. The CDR3 region is CASRPLGDGTGELFF. CDR3 DNA sequence: TGTGCCAGCCGACCCCTAGGGGACGGCACCGGGGAGCTGTTTTTT.

This clonotype was observed a few times. CDR3 sequence (DNA): TGCAGTGCTAGAGATGGGATGGAGGGGGGAGCCAAAAACATTCAGTACTTC. It is translated as CSARDGMEGGAKNIQYF. The chain employs TRBV20-1 and TRBJ2-4; D might be TRBD1 or TRBD2, each matching 6 bases. The CDR3 is 17 residues long. Germline V gene data show CDR1 as DFQATT and CDR2 as SNEGSKA (reference sequence). Deletions cut 0 bases from V and 0 bases from J, with 15 bases between.

Comments on this clonotype: This may come from a read error, since a much larger clone is one base off. The V gene is TRBV20-1, the J gene TRBJ2-7; D is undetermined. V lost 3 bases and J lost 0, with 12 bases in between. The germline CDR1 and CDR2 sequences are DFQATT and SNEGSKA (reference sequence). The CDR3 loop spans 14 amino acids. The CDR3 spells CSARSNDNSYEQYF. The CDR3 coding sequence is TGCAGTGCTAGGTCCAACGACAACTCCTACGAGCAGTACTTC.

This clonotype showed up many times. The V and J genes are TRBV27 and TRBJ1-2; 9 bases fit TRBD1. In germline, CDR1 is MNHEY, CDR2 SMNVEV (reference sequence). V trimming: 5 bases; J trimming: 7 bases; junction bases outside the gene matches: 11. CDR3 length: 15 residues. The CDR3: CASSGQGKRIGGYTF. CDR3 sequence (DNA): TGTGCCAGCAGTGGACAGGGGAAACGGATTGGTGGCTACACCTTC.

The chain is built from TRBV19 and TRBJ2-1; TRBD2 matches 7 bases. Germline assignment: CDR1 LNHDA and CDR2 SQIVND (reference sequence). J gave up 10 bases and V 5 bases, and 5 bases lay outside the gene matches. CDR3 length: 12 amino acids. CDR3 amino acids: CASSAGVREQFF. CDR3 nucleotide sequence: TGTGCCAGTAGTGCGGGGGTTCGAGAGCAGTTCTTC.

This clonotype has ten or more counts. The rearrangement joins TRBV7-2 to TRBJ2-5; 8 bases line up with TRBD2. The CDR3 is 15 amino acids. J lost 1 base, V lost 5 bases, and 6 bases had no gene match. CDR1 SGHTA and CDR2 FQGNSA come from the germline V gene. CDR3 region: CASSAGGLTQETQYF. The CDR3 nucleotides read TGTGCCAGCAGCGCGGGGGGACTAACCCAAGAGACCCAGTACTTC.

This clonotype was detected ten times or more. The gene calls are TRBV2 and TRBJ2-7; TRBD2 matches 12 bases. Looked up from germline, CDR1 is SNHLY and CDR2 is FYNNEI. This CDR3 contains 15 residues. With V trimmed by 6 bases and J by 6 bases, 9 bases remained unmatched. CDR3 nucleotide sequence: TGTGCCAGCAGGGAATTTCGGACTAGCGGGATCGAGCAGTACTTC. Translated, it gives CASREFRTSGIEQYF. Full variable domain (rest looked up from reference TRBV2 and TRBJ2-7): EPEVTQTPSHQVTQMGQEVILRCVPISNHLYFYWYRQILGQKVEFLVSFYNNEISEKSEIFDDQFSVERPDGSNFTLKIRSTKLEDSAMYFCASREFRTSGIEQYFGPGTRLTVT.

The V gene is TRBV2, the J gene TRBJ2-3, with TRBD2 matching over 7 bases. Trimming removed 2 bases from V and 3 bases from J; junction bases left unmatched: 8. Germline values: CDR1 SNHLY, CDR2 FYNNEI. The CDR3 sequence is 16 residues long. CDR3 region: CASSESRGSWTDTQYF. The CDR3 region has the DNA TGTGCCAGCAGTGAATCTCGCGGGAGTTGGACAGATACGCAGTATTTT.

This clonotype appeared a few times. The chain combines TRBV6-2 or TRBV6-3 with TRBJ2-5; TRBD1 is a possible D gene (5 bases). The V gene's germline CDR1 is MNHEY and CDR2 SVGEGT. Trimming removed 10 bases at V and 0 bases at J, with 9 bases between. The CDR3 has 12 amino acids. The chain's CDR3 is CATMDNQETQYF. DNA for the CDR3: TGTGCCACCATGGACAACCAAGAGACCCAGTACTTC.

In its sample, this clonotype was seen a few times. The J gene is TRBJ2-7, the V gene TRBV7-6, with D tentatively TRBD1 (6 bases). V lost 5 bases and J 1 base, leaving 12 bases between the germline ends. The CDR3 covers 14 residues. The germline V gene has CDR1 SGHVS and CDR2 FNYEAQ. Written as DNA, the CDR3 is TGTGCCAGCAGCCCCGCTACAGGGTCCTACGAGCAGTACTTC. Protein sequence: CASSPATGSYEQYF.

This clonotype was seen repeatedly, ten times or more. The rearrangement uses TRBV2 and TRBJ1-5; D is possibly TRBD1 (6 bases). CDR1 SNHLY and CDR2 FYNNEI come from the germline V gene. V lost 3 bases to trimming and J lost 6 bases, with 18 bases between them. The CDR3 totals 16 residues. CDR3 residues: CASSERGGGSSQPQHF. DNA for the CDR3: TGTGCCAGCAGTGAGAGGGGGGGGGGGTCCAGTCAGCCCCAGCATTTT.

This clonotype was observed at least ten times. This chain joins TRBV5-1 and TRBJ2-7; TRBD2 matches 9 bases. With V trimmed by 1 base and J by 0 bases, 5 bases remained unmatched. There are 16 residues in the CDR3. Germline loops: CDR1 SGHRS, CDR2 YFSETQ. CDR3 sequence: CASSLSLAGPSYEQYF. DNA of the CDR3: TGCGCCAGCAGCTTGTCGCTAGCGGGACCCTCCTACGAGCAGTACTTC.

The table lists this clonotype with many counts. The genes are TRBV12-3 or TRBV12-4 and TRBJ2-5; 8 bases are a match to TRBD1. V lost 5 bases, J lost 4 bases, and 3 bases stayed unmatched. The CDR3 contains 13 residues. This chain's CDR3 is CASSPDRGETQYF. In nucleotides, the CDR3 is TGTGCCAGCAGTCCTGACAGGGGAGAGACCCAGTACTTC.

As DNA, the CDR3 is TGTGCCAGCAGCGTATCGTTGGGAGGGGGAAACGAGCAGTACTTC. It specifies CASSVSLGGGNEQYF. The V gene is TRBV9, the J gene TRBJ2-7; the D gene is possibly TRBD2 (7 bases). Germline V gene lookup returns CDR1 SGDLS and CDR2 YYNGEE. The ends were cut back, 1 base at V and 5 bases at J, with 16 bases in the middle. The CDR3 sequence is 15 residues long.

This clonotype was observed at least ten times. J is TRBJ2-6 and V is TRBV7-2; no firm D call. CDR1 SGHTA and CDR2 FQGNSA come from the germline V gene. The length of the CDR3 is 11 residues. CDR3 DNA: TGTGGCATGTCTGGGGCCAACGTCCTGACTTTC. This gives the protein CGMSGANVLTF.

This clonotype came up many times. V usage is TRBV25-1 and J usage is TRBJ2-7; possible D gene TRBD1, 7 bases. Germline V gives CDR1 MGHDK, CDR2 SYGVNS. V lost 1 base and J lost 4, with 14 bases in between. The CDR3 covers 15 residues. The CDR3 protein is CASSESRAGGYEQYF. In DNA, the CDR3 is TGTGCCAGCAGTGAATCACGGGCAGGGGGGTACGAGCAGTACTTC.

Points on this clonotype: Germline and junction disagree at one end, which may indicate a read error. The chain has TRBV2 and TRBJ2-2; TRBD1 aligns across 8 bases. Germline-derived CDR1 and CDR2 are SNHLY and FYNNEI. The CDR3 contains 16 residues. The CDR3 loop reads CASREDRGPNTGELFF. The CDR3 nucleotides are TGTGCCAGCAGGGAAGACAGGGGTCCGAACACCGGGGAGCTGTTTTTT.

The rearrangement links TRBV5-1 to TRBJ2-3; 10 bases match TRBD1. In germline, CDR1 is SGHRS, CDR2 YFSETQ. This CDR3 region has 14 residues. V was clipped by 7 bases and J by 15 bases; unmatched bases: 17. CDR3 coding DNA: TGCGCCAGCCGGACAGGGGGTAGGACAGATACGCGCTATTTT. Its protein is CASRTGGRTDTRYF. Together with reference TRBV5-1 and TRBJ2-3, the CDR3 gives the full variable domain: KAGVTQTPRYLIKTRGQQVTLSCSPISGHRSVSWYQQTPGQGLQFLFEYFSETQRNKGNFPGRFSGRQFSNSRSEMNVSTLELGDSALYLCASRTGGRTDTRYFGPGTRLTVL.

This clonotype has only a few counts. The chain employs TRBV2 and TRBJ1-3; 7 bases match TRBD1. CDR1 and CDR2 from the germline V gene are SNHLY and FYNNEI. The CDR3 is 13 amino acids. V shed 8 bases and J 3 bases; nucleotides not matched to a gene: 4. The CDR3 nucleotides read TGTGCCAGCTACCGACAGGGTGGAAACACCATATATTTT. It yields the protein CASYRQGGNTIYF.

This clonotype appeared many times. The chain links TRBV11-2 to TRBJ2-3; D not certain. Looked up from germline, CDR1 is SGHAT and CDR2 is FQNNGV. The CDR3 extends over 13 amino acids. The germline V and J ends were trimmed by 5 bases and 1 base, with 7 bases remaining between them. CDR3 protein: CASSPWGTDTQYF. In DNA, the CDR3 is TGTGCCAGCAGCCCTTGGGGCACAGATACGCAGTATTTT. The variable domain in full, with the rest retrieved from reference TRBV11-2 and TRBJ2-3, is EAGVAQSPRYKIIEKRQSVAFWCNPISGHATLYWYQQILGQGPKLLIQFQNNGVVDDSQLPKDRFSAERLKGVDSTLKIQPAKLEDSAVYLCASSPWGTDTQYFGPGTRLTVL.

Only a few counts were recorded for this clonotype. The chain uses TRBV14 and TRBJ2-6, with 7 bases aligning to TRBD1. The trim removed 2 bases at V and 13 bases at J, leaving 8 bases unmatched. CDR3 size: 14 residues. From germline, CDR1 is SGHDN and CDR2 FVKESK. CDR3 loop: CASSQLDRLRVLTF. The CDR3 DNA reads as TGTGCCAGCAGCCAACTGGACAGGCTCCGGGTCCTGACTTTC. Complete variable domain (other parts from reference TRBV14 and TRBJ2-6): EAGVTQFPSHSVIEKGQTVTLRCDPISGHDNLYWYRRVMGKEIKFLLHFVKESKQDESGMPNNRFLAERTGGTYSTLKVQPAELEDSGVYFCASSQLDRLRVLTFGAGSRLTVL.

This clonotype was detected ten times or more. The chain links TRBV20-1 to TRBJ2-7, with TRBD2 matching over 15 bases. Germline loops: CDR1 DFQATT, CDR2 SNEGSKA (reference sequence). This CDR3 has 15 amino acids. The J segment lost 2 bases and the V segment lost 1 base, leaving 0 bases of the junction unmatched. The CDR3 is CSARGTSGRAYEQYF. The CDR3 bases are TGCAGTGCTAGAGGGACTAGCGGGAGGGCCTACGAGCAGTACTTC.

There are many counts of this clonotype. The J gene is TRBJ2-3, the V gene TRBV3-1; D remains unclear. This CDR3 region has 13 residues. Germline V gene sequence: CDR1 LGHDT, CDR2 YNNKEL (reference sequence). Deletions cut 0 bases from V and 6 bases from J, with 7 bases between. CDR3 sequence (DNA): TGTGCCAGCAGCCAAGATTGGGTCGATACGCAGTATTTT. Encoded protein: CASSQDWVDTQYF.

Many counts were recorded for this clonotype. The chain employs TRBV5-1 and TRBJ2-1; 14 nucleotides line up with TRBD2. Per germline, CDR1 SGHRS and CDR2 YFSETQ. V shed 4 bases, J shed 9 bases, and the junction held 6 bases outside the gene matches. The CDR3 consists of 15 residues. The CDR3 DNA follows: TGCGCCAGCAGCAAGGGACTAGCGGGAGTAACTGAGCAGTTCTTC. Its protein product is CASSKGLAGVTEQFF.

A few counts support this clonotype. The chain is built from TRBV9 and TRBJ2-3; weak D call: TRBD2 (5 bases). With 0 bases removed from V and 1 base from J, the gap between germline ends came to 9 bases. CDR1 is SGDLS and CDR2 is YYNGEE in the germline V gene. The CDR3 totals 15 residues. CDR3 sequence: CASSVGGYRTDTQYF. For the CDR3, the DNA is TGTGCCAGCAGCGTAGGCGGGTACCGCACAGATACGCAGTATTTT.